Following are 13 T cell receptor beta chains from one sample sequenced in a study of blood T cell repertoires in COVID-19. Assay: immunoSEQ multiplex PCR; the TCRdb copy retains only in-frame clones and omits some. Here the sample spans just over 90,000 clones, roughly 72% being singletons. Sequencing was done on a sample of peripheral blood. The receptors were sampled from a man between 65 and 85 years old with acute or convalescent COVID-19.

V usage is TRBV9 and J usage is TRBJ1-1, with 8 bases fitting TRBD1. Germline CDR1 is SGDLS and CDR2 is YYNGEE. The CDR3 has 14 residues. V was pared by 4 bases and J by 1 base, with 3 bases of the junction left unmatched. CDR3 amino acids: CASSPGTGNTEAFF. CDR3 coding DNA: TGTGCCAGCAGCCCTGGGACAGGGAACACTGAAGCTTTCTTT.

J is TRBJ1-5 and V is TRBV19, with 7 bases that match TRBD1. Germline V gives CDR1 LNHDA, CDR2 SQIVND (reference sequence). With V trimmed by 3 bases and J by 9 bases, 8 bases remained unmatched. CDR3 length: 14 residues. The CDR3 nucleotides read TGTGCCAGTAGTATCAGGGGACAGTCGAGGCCCCAGCATTTT. Its protein is CASSIRGQSRPQHF.

The V gene is TRBV9, the J gene TRBJ2-3, with 8 bases that match TRBD1. CDR1 is SGDLS and CDR2 is YYNGEE in the germline V gene. The CDR3 length is 16 residues. With 3 bases clipped from V and 4 bases from J, the junction kept 10 bases outside the gene matches. The CDR3 coding sequence is TGTGCCAGCAGCGCCCGACAGGGGAGTACGGCAGATACGCAGTATTTT. The encoded protein is CASSARQGSTADTQYF.

Details on this clone: The junction differs from germline at one of its ends, possibly a read error. V and J are TRBV5-6 and TRBJ2-7; TRBD1 aligns across 9 bases. CDR1 SGHDT and CDR2 YYEEEE come from the germline V gene. The CDR3 runs 16 residues. The CDR3 coding sequence is TGTGCCAGCAGTTTGGGACAGGGTCTGATGGGCTACGAGCAGTACTTC. It translates to CASSLGQGLMGYEQYF.

The chain is built from TRBV4-1 and TRBJ1-2, with TRBD1 matching over 9 bases. Germline V gene lookup returns CDR1 MGHRA and CDR2 YSYEKL. The CDR3 is 15 amino acids. The V segment lost 4 bases and the J segment 3 bases; nucleotides outside the gene matches: 6. The CDR3 DNA follows: TGCGCCAGCAGCCTAGGGACAGGGCTTGACTATGGCTACACCTTC. This codes for CASSLGTGLDYGYTF.

The chain is built from TRBV24-1 and TRBJ2-2; 13 bases fit TRBD2. In germline, CDR1 is KGHDR, CDR2 SFDVKD. The V and J ends lost 5 bases and 5 bases, in that order; junction bases with no gene match: 7. The CDR3 has 17 amino acids. CDR3 sequence (DNA): TGTGCCACCAGTGCCCTTGGACTAGCGGGAGATACCGGGGAGCTGTTTTTT. The encoded protein is CATSALGLAGDTGELFF.

In this sample, this clone turned up a few times. This chain uses TRBV5-1 with TRBJ1-1, with 8 bases matching TRBD1. V gave up 4 bases and J gave up 0 bases; unmatched junction bases: 8. CDR1 SGHRS and CDR2 YFSETQ come from the germline V gene. The CDR3 runs to 16 residues. The CDR3 DNA reads as TGCGCCAGCAGCGTTGGGACAGGCCTCATGAACACTGAAGCTTTCTTT. Its translation: CASSVGTGLMNTEAFF.

This rearrangement joins TRBV27 to TRBJ1-1, with a tentative D call TRBD1 (5 bases). Germline assignment: CDR1 MNHEY and CDR2 SMNVEV (reference sequence). The CDR3 has 13 amino acids. V dropped 6 bases and J dropped 4 bases, with 12 bases sitting between them. The CDR3 nucleotides are TGTGCCAGCAGGATTGGGGGGGTCACTGAAGCTTTCTTT. It specifies CASRIGGVTEAFF.

The chain links TRBV28 to TRBJ2-4; TRBD2 is a possible D gene (6 bases). Looked up from germline, CDR1 is MDHEN and CDR2 is SYDVKM. The CDR3 loop spans 17 amino acids. Trimming shortened V by 5 bases and J by 3 bases, and 20 bases separated the two germline ends. CDR3 nucleotide sequence: TGTGCCAGCAGTCGCGGGGACCTAGTTATGGACAAAAACATTCAGTACTTC. Translated: CASSRGDLVMDKNIQYF.

This clone was detected only once. This chain links TRBV18 with TRBJ1-2; 8 bases map to TRBD1. Per germline, CDR1 KGHSH and CDR2 LQKENI. The CDR3 is 16 amino acids. The J segment lost 0 bases and the V segment lost 3 bases, leaving 6 bases of the junction unmatched. The CDR3 here is CASSPVTGETNYGYTF. CDR3 DNA: TGTGCCAGCTCACCCGTGACAGGGGAGACTAACTATGGCTACACCTTC.

This chain joins TRBV6-5 and TRBJ2-1, with 11 bases that match TRBD2. The CDR3 is 15 residues long. Germline lookup yields CDR1 MNHEY and CDR2 SVGAGI. V gave up 5 bases and J gave up 6 bases; unmatched junction bases: 6. This CDR3 is CASSQLAGVRNEQFF. The CDR3 bases are TGTGCCAGCAGTCAACTAGCGGGAGTTCGCAATGAGCAGTTCTTC.

The rearrangement links TRBV6-6 to TRBJ1-5, with D uncertain. Germline V gene data show CDR1 as MNHNY and CDR2 as SVGAGI (reference sequence). V lost 2 bases and J 0 bases, leaving 5 bases between the germline ends. CDR3 length: 14 amino acids. For the CDR3, the DNA is TGTGCCAGCAGTTACACATCTAGCAATCAGCCCCAGCATTTT. Protein product: CASSYTSSNQPQHF.

The chain recombines TRBV19 with TRBJ2-5, with TRBD2 matching over 9 bases. The germline gives CDR1 LNHDA, CDR2 SQIVND (reference sequence). The CDR3 is 15 residues long. With V trimmed by 1 base and J by 4 bases, 4 bases remained unmatched. CDR3 region: CASSIAAGGLETQYF. CDR3 nucleotides: TGTGCCAGTAGTATAGCCGCGGGAGGGCTAGAGACCCAGTACTTC.